These T cell receptor beta chains were read from a single sample in a study of blood T cell repertoires in COVID-19. Assay used: immunoSEQ multiplex PCR; TCRdb lists only in-frame clones, some missing. The sample has some 400,000 clones, 89% seen once. Sequencing input: PBMCs or T cells enriched from blood (not recorded which). All receptors derive from a woman under 40 who had recovered from COVID-19. Each CDR3 is given with its conserved first and last residue. The D gene is left open where the match is weak. Clone size is not always given. Where it is, it says once, few, many or a class for expanded clones.

TRBJ2-3 | TRBD1 | TRBV11-2 | . | TGTGCCAGCAGCCCTCACGGGACAGGGAGAGATACGCAGTATTTT | CASSPHGTGRDTQYF
TRBJ2-1 | TRBD2 | TRBV29-1 | . | TGCAGCGTTGAAGCGAATAGCGGGCGAGGGGATGAGCAGTTCTTC | CSVEANSGRGDEQFF
TRBJ1-4 | TRBD1 | TRBV3-1/TRBV3-2 | . | TGTGCCAGCAGCCTGGGGACAGGAGGGGAAAAACTGTTTTTT | CASSLGTGGEKLFF
TRBJ2-7 | TRBD2 | TRBV28 | . | TGTGCCAGCAGTGAACTAGCGGTAATAAACTACGAGCAGTACTTC | CASSELAVINYEQYF
TRBJ2-7 | TRBD1 | TRBV27 | . | TGTGCCAGCAGTGGACCGACAGGGGCCGAGCAGTACTTC | CASSGPTGAEQYF
TRBJ2-3 | . | TRBV18 | . | TGTGCCAGCTCACTGTCTACAGATACGCAGTATTTT | CASSLSTDTQYF
TRBJ2-7 | TRBD2 | TRBV28 | . | TGTGCCAGCAGTTTGTCGCGGGAGGGCTACGAGCAGTACTTC | CASSLSREGYEQYF
TRBJ2-3 | TRBD2 | TRBV9 | once | TGTGCCAGCAGCGCGAAACTAGCGGGAGGTAGCACAGATACGCAGTATTTT | CASSAKLAGGSTDTQYF
TRBJ1-5 | TRBD1 | TRBV10-1 | . | TGCGCCAGCAGTGAGTCGTTAGGAACAGGGGGAAATCGGACCCCCACTTATAGCAATCAGCCCCAGCATTTT | CASSESLGTGGNRTPTYSNQPQHF
TRBJ1-6 | TRBD1 | TRBV7-8 | . | TGTGCCAGCAGCTGGGGACAGGGGGCTCGGCACCTCCACTTT | CASSWGQGARHLHF
TRBJ2-1 | TRBD2 | TRBV4-1 | . | TGCGCCAGCAGCCAAGGACGGGCTAGCGGGAGACTCAATGAGCAGTTCTTC | CASSQGRASGRLNEQFF
TRBJ1-1 | TRBD1 | TRBV2 | . | TGTGCCAGCAGTGAAGGACAGGGGTTCACTGAAGCTTTCTTT | CASSEGQGFTEAFF
TRBJ2-1 | . | TRBV7-2 | . | TGTGCCAGCAGCTCGGGACTTGAGCAGTTCTTC | CASSSGLEQFF
TRBJ1-5 | . | TRBV7-8 | . | TGTGCCAGCAGCTTAGAAAGAGGTGGGGCAGGTAACAATCAGCCCCAGCATTTT | CASSLERGGAGNNQPQHF
TRBJ2-2 | . | TRBV5-1 | . | TGCGCCAGCAGCTTTAGTTACGGGGAGCTGTTTTTT | CASSFSYGELFF
TRBJ2-7 | TRBD1 | TRBV27 | . | TGTGCCAGCAGTTTTTACAGGGGGGCCTACGAGCAGTACTTC | CASSFYRGAYEQYF
TRBJ1-1 | . | TRBV6-5 | few | TGTGCCAGCAGATGGGCTATGAACACTGAAGCTTTCTTT | CASRWAMNTEAFF
TRBJ2-1 | . | TRBV29-1 | . | TGCAGCGCAAAACGACTAGAGGGCTTCAATGAGCAGTTCTTC | CSAKRLEGFNEQFF
TRBJ1-2 | TRBD1 | TRBV11-2 | . | TGTGCCAGCAGCTTACTTGGGACAGGGGATGGCTACACCTTC | CASSLLGTGDGYTF
TRBJ1-5 | . | TRBV19 | . | TGTGCCAGTAGCTGGGGCGGCTATAATCAGCCCCAGCATTTT | CASSWGGYNQPQHF
TRBJ1-2 | TRBD1 | TRBV7-9 | . | TGTGCCAGCAGCCCCCGGGAAGGGGGCAGGTACACCTTC | CASSPREGGRYTF
TRBJ1-5 | . | TRBV6-2/TRBV6-3 | . | TGTGCCAGCAGTTACTCGTCAGCTCAGGGCAATCAGCCCCAGCATTTT | CASSYSSAQGNQPQHF
TRBJ1-1 | TRBD1 | TRBV28 | . | TGTGCCAGCGGGGGGACAGGGCCGACGAACACTGAAGCTTTCTTT | CASGGTGPTNTEAFF
TRBJ2-7 | TRBD2 | TRBV5-4 | . | TGTGCCAGCAGCTTGAAGAGGACTAGCGTCCTCTACGAGCAGTACTTC | CASSLKRTSVLYEQYF
TRBJ1-1 | TRBD1 | TRBV10-3 | . | TGTGCCATCAGTCAGACAGGGGTTGAAGCTTTCTTT | CAISQTGVEAFF
TRBJ2-3 | TRBD2 | TRBV9 | few | TGTGCCAGCAGCGTAGCCGGCGCGGGGGGTACGCAGTATTTT | CASSVAGAGGTQYF
TRBJ1-4 | . | TRBV5-1 | . | TGCGCCAGCAGTCGAGGAGGGGCAACTAATGAAAAACTGTTTTTT | CASSRGGATNEKLFF
TRBJ2-7 | TRBD1 | TRBV30 | . | TGTGCCTGGAGTGTACTCAGACAGGGGAAGACCTACGAGCAGTACTTC | CAWSVLRQGKTYEQYF
TRBJ2-7 | . | TRBV5-4 | . | TGTGCCAGCAGCTTGATGGGCAGCTACGAGCAGTACTTC | CASSLMGSYEQYF
TRBJ1-1 | . | TRBV13 | . | TGTGCCAGCAGCCCCCGATCCGGGATGAACACTGAAGCTTTCTTT | CASSPRSGMNTEAFF
TRBJ1-1 | . | TRBV28 | . | TGTGCCAGCAGTTCCTATGGCCGAACAGAGAACACTGAAGCTTTCTTT | CASSSYGRTENTEAFF
TRBJ1-2 | TRBD1 | TRBV2 | . | TGTGCCTCCCGGGACAGGGGATCTAATGGCTACACCTTC | CASRDRGSNGYTF
TRBJ2-1 | . | TRBV7-9 | . | TGTGCCAGCAGCTTAGGGGCAGGCCAGGGTGAGCAGTTCTTC | CASSLGAGQGEQFF
TRBJ1-2 | TRBD1 | TRBV5-1 | . | TGCGCCAGCAGCCCGAGACAGGGGGCGGAGGCGAAGGGCTACACCTTC | CASSPRQGAEAKGYTF
TRBJ1-3 | . | TRBV29-1 | . | TGCAGCGCCGCCCGGGGGTTCTCTGGAAACACCATATATTTT | CSAARGFSGNTIYF
TRBJ1-3 | . | TRBV19 | few | TGTGCCAGTAGACTCGGAGCGGTAACCCCGAGGGACACCATATATTTT | CASRLGAVTPRDTIYF
TRBJ1-4 | . | TRBV6-5 | . | TGTGCCAGCAATACAGGGAGAAAGAATGAAAAACTGTTTTTT | CASNTGRKNEKLFF
TRBJ2-7 | TRBD2 | TRBV5-4 | . | TGTGCCAGCAGCTCCCCGGCAGCGGGAGTTCGGTACGAGCAGTACTTC | CASSSPAAGVRYEQYF
TRBJ1-1 | . | TRBV7-8 | . | TGTGCCAGCAGCTTAGCGCTCGGGGGGAACACTGAAGCTTTCTTT | CASSLALGGNTEAFF
TRBJ1-2 | TRBD1 | TRBV7-2 | . | TGTGCCAGCAGTCGAACCGGGACAGGGAGTCAAGGTGGCTACACCTTC | CASSRTGTGSQGGYTF
TRBJ2-6 | TRBD1 | TRBV10-3 | few | TGTGCCATCAGTCAGGGACAGGGGCTCTCCGGGGCCAACGTCCTGACTTTC | CAISQGQGLSGANVLTF
TRBJ2-7 | . | TRBV4-3 | once | TGCGCCAGCAGCCAAGGAGAGGGCGTGCAGTACTTC | CASSQGEGVQYF
TRBJ2-2 | TRBD1 | TRBV5-1 | . | TGCGCCAGCAGCCATCCGACAGGGACAACCGGGGAGCTGTTTTTT | CASSHPTGTTGELFF
TRBJ2-3 | . | TRBV30 | . | TGTGCCTGGAGTCTGTTGGATACGCAGTATTTT | CAWSLLDTQYF
TRBJ1-6 | . | TRBV6-1 | . | TGTGCCAGCAGTGAAGCTTTCGGAGCGAATTCACCCCTCCACTTT | CASSEAFGANSPLHF
TRBJ2-5 | . | TRBV16 | . | TGTGCCAGCAGCCAATCGCAGGGTGGGCCTCAAGAGACCCAGTACTTC | CASSQSQGGPQETQYF